Following are 5 T cell receptor beta chains from one sample sequenced in a study of STAT5B mutations in CD4+ large granular lymphocyte leukemia. Assay used: immunoSEQ multiplex PCR; TCRdb lists only in-frame clones, some missing. This sample yields approximately 30,000 clones, of which approximately 79% are seen a single time; 2.1% belongs to the top ten. Input material: CD4+ T cells from blood buffy coats. These receptor sequences come from a human donor in good health.

The V and J genes are TRBV27 and TRBJ2-2; TRBD2 aligns across 10 bases. Trimming at V came to 2 bases and at J to 4 bases, leaving 10 bases not matched to a gene. CDR1 and CDR2 from the germline V gene are MNHEY and SMNVEV (reference sequence). The CDR3 sequence is 18 residues long. The CDR3 DNA reads as TGTGCCAGCAGTTTAGTAGCGGGAGGTAGTCGACCCACCGGGGAGCTGTTTTTT. It codes for CASSLVAGGSRPTGELFF.

This chain joins TRBV5-4 and TRBJ2-7; 10 bases line up with TRBD2. The ends lost 3 bases at V and 4 bases at J; junction bases unmatched: 4. The CDR3 sequence is 14 residues long. In germline, CDR1 is SGHNT, CDR2 YYREEE (reference sequence). The CDR3 sequence: CASSYSSGSYEQYF. The CDR3 DNA reads as TGTGCCAGCAGCTACTCTAGCGGGAGTTACGAGCAGTACTTC.

In its sample, this clone was seen a few times. The chain joins TRBV10-1 to TRBJ2-7; no clear D. CDR1 is WNHNN and CDR2 is SYGVQD in the germline V gene (reference sequence). The V end lost 5 bases, the J end lost 2 bases, and 13 bases lay between the germline ends. The CDR3 has 14 amino acids. CDR3 DNA: TGCGCCAGCAGTTTATCCGGGCAGGCCTACGAGCAGTACTTC. Amino acids: CASSLSGQAYEQYF.

V gene TRBV15 combines with J gene TRBJ2-3; 10 bases match TRBD2. CDR3 length: 17 residues. V lost 3 bases and J lost 2; bases outside the gene matches: 8. CDR1 is LNHNV and CDR2 is YYDKDF in the germline V gene (reference sequence). CDR3 amino acids: CATSSRLAGGNTDTQYF. CDR3 DNA: TGTGCCACCAGCAGTAGATTAGCGGGGGGCAACACAGATACGCAGTATTTT.

The chain uses TRBV11-1 and TRBJ1-6; D is ambiguous. Germline assignment: CDR1 SGHAT and CDR2 FQDESV (reference sequence). Between the trimmed V and J ends, which lost 6 bases and 6 bases, there was a span of 12 bases. This CDR3 has 14 residues. The CDR3 here is CASRTLGGNSPLHF. CDR3 sequence (DNA): TGTGCCAGCAGAACCCTGGGAGGTAATTCACCCCTCCACTTT.